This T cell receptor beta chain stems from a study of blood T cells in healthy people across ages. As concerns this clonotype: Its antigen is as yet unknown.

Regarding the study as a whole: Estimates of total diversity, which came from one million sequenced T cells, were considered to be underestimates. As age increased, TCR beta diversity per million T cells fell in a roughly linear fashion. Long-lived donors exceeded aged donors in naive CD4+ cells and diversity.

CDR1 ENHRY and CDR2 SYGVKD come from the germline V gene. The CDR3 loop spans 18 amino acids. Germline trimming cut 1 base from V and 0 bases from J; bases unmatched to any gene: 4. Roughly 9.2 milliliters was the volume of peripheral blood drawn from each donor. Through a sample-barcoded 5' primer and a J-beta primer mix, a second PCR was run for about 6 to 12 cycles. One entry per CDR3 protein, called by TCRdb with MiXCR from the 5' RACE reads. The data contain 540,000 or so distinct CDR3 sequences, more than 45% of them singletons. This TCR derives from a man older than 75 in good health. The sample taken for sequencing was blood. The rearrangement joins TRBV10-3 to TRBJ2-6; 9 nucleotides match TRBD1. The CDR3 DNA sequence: TGTGCCATCAGTGAGTGGGGACAGGGCAGCTCTGGGGCCAACGTCCTGACTTTC. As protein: CAISEWGQGSSGANVLTF.